One and the same sample provided the 30 T cell receptor beta chains below, sequenced in a study of T-cell memory formation after mild COVID-19. A single record per CDR3 protein comes from TCRdb applying MiXCR to the 5' RACE reads. The sample has fewer than 350,000 distinct CDR3 sequences; around a sixth are singletons. Material: PBMCs or a T cell subset sorted from them (not recorded which). The receptors here all came from a man aged 18-30 years who had mild COVID-19 (a few samples of this study predate the infection). Cell type and time point are not known.

A few counts support this clonotype. This sequence joins TRBV2 and TRBJ1-5, with TRBD1 identical over 8 bases. CDR3 length equals 15 residues. CDR1 and CDR2 from the germline V gene are SNHLY and FYNNEI. Trimming at V came to 6 bases and at J to 0 bases, leaving 4 bases not matched to a gene. The CDR3 sequence is CASSPTGDSNQPQHF. The CDR3 DNA reads as TGTGCCAGCAGCCCGACAGGGGATAGCAATCAGCCCCAGCATTTT.

The chain combines TRBV6-5 with TRBJ2-3, with a tentative D call TRBD2 (6 bases). The germline V gene has CDR1 MNHEY and CDR2 SVGAGI. CDR3 size: 14 residues. Trimming cost V 5 bases and J 5 bases, with 14 bases left between them. For the CDR3, the DNA is TGTGCCAGCAGTACGCGCGGGGCTGTAGATACGCAGTATTTT. It specifies CASSTRGAVDTQYF.

This clonotype has a count of ten or more. The chain has TRBV4-3 and TRBJ2-5; 10 bases align to TRBD2. Germline loops: CDR1 LGHNA, CDR2 YSLEER. The CDR3 contains 17 residues. V shed 0 bases, J shed 4 bases, and the junction held 8 bases outside the gene matches. The CDR3 sequence is CASSQDWSGGATETQYF. Here the CDR3 DNA reads TGCGCCAGCAGCCAAGATTGGAGCGGGGGGGCCACAGAGACCCAGTACTTC.

This clonotype was seen more than once but under ten times. V is TRBV7-8 and J is TRBJ2-7; tentatively, D is TRBD1 or TRBD2 (5 bases each). In germline, CDR1 is SGHVS, CDR2 FQNEAQ. V was trimmed by 1 base and J by 4 bases, leaving 11 bases between them. The CDR3 has 14 amino acids. The CDR3 region is CASSLEGWGYEQYF. As DNA, the CDR3 is TGTGCCAGCAGCTTAGAGGGTTGGGGGTACGAGCAGTACTTC. The variable domain in full, with the rest retrieved from reference TRBV7-8 and TRBJ2-7, is GAGVSQSPRYKVAKRGQDVALRCDPISGHVSLFWYQQALGQGPEFLTYFQNEAQLDKSGLPSDRFFAERPEGSVSTLKIQRTQQEDSAVYLCASSLEGWGYEQYFGPGTRLTVT.

This clonotype was seen only a few times. This chain links TRBV6-2 or TRBV6-3 with TRBJ1-1; TRBD1 might be the D (5 bases). In germline, CDR1 is MNHEY, CDR2 SVGEGT. The CDR3 loop spans 14 amino acids. The V end lost 5 bases, the J end lost 6 bases, and 16 bases lay between the germline ends. The CDR3 spells CASSTPGLGAEAFF. CDR3 bases: TGTGCCAGCAGTACACCAGGGTTGGGCGCTGAAGCTTTCTTT.

This clonotype came up a few times. The chain employs TRBV5-1 and TRBJ2-7, with TRBD2 matching over 9 bases. This CDR3 has 15 residues. Germline trimming cut 0 bases from V and 2 bases from J; bases unmatched to any gene: 3. Germline V gene data show CDR1 as SGHRS and CDR2 as YFSETQ. The CDR3 sequence: CASSLGLAGTYEQYV. The CDR3 region has the DNA TGCGCCAGCAGCTTGGGCCTAGCGGGGACCTACGAGCAGTACGTC.

In DNA, the CDR3 is TGTGCCAGCAGCCAAGAAGGACAGGGGGCGTTTGGCTACACCTTC. Translated, it gives CASSQEGQGAFGYTF. V and J are TRBV4-2 and TRBJ1-2; TRBD1 agrees at 11 bases. The CDR3 is 15 amino acids. The V segment lost 0 bases and the J segment 7 bases; nucleotides outside the gene matches: 4. Germline V gene data show CDR1 as LGHNA and CDR2 as YNFKEQ.

The genes are TRBV5-1 and TRBJ2-1, with D perhaps TRBD1 (6 bases). Looked up from germline, CDR1 is SGHRS and CDR2 is YFSETQ. The germline V and J ends were trimmed by 0 bases and 12 bases, with 19 bases remaining between them. This CDR3 has 15 amino acids. The CDR3 loop is CASSLGQGLFARQFF. The CDR3 bases are TGCGCCAGCAGCTTGGGGCAGGGGCTATTCGCGAGGCAGTTCTTC.

This clonotype was counted a few times. J is TRBJ2-3 and V is TRBV15; 12 bases are a match to TRBD2. The trim removed 5 bases at V and 5 bases at J, leaving 5 bases unmatched. CDR1 is LNHNV, CDR2 YYDKDF, per germline (reference sequence). The CDR3 length is 15 residues. The CDR3 is CATSRGLAGRDTQYF. The CDR3 DNA is TGTGCCACCAGCCGTGGACTAGCGGGGAGAGATACGCAGTATTTT.

This clonotype turned up a few times. The genes are TRBV28 and TRBJ1-5, with D unclear. This CDR3 spans 15 amino acids. Trimming pared 6 bases from V and 1 base from J, leaving 13 bases between. CDR1 and CDR2 from the germline V gene are MDHEN and SYDVKM. The CDR3 bases are TGTGCCAGCAGCAAGGCCCTAGGGAGCAATCAGCCCCAGCATTTT. Protein sequence: CASSKALGSNQPQHF.

Here the CDR3 DNA reads TGTGCCAGCAGCGCGGGGGACAGGGAAAGCTCCTACGAGCAGTACTTC. This translates into CASSAGDRESSYEQYF. This chain joins TRBV9 and TRBJ2-7; 9 nucleotides align to TRBD1. V shed 3 bases and J 0 bases; nucleotides not matched to a gene: 7. The CDR3 has 16 amino acids. Per the germline V gene, CDR1 is SGDLS and CDR2 is YYNGEE.

The chain uses TRBV9 and TRBJ2-1; D might be TRBD2 (6 bases). The V and J ends lost 1 base and 9 bases respectively, with 26 bases between them. Germline CDR1 SGDLS, CDR2 YYNGEE. The CDR3 is made up of 18 amino acids. The CDR3, as DNA: TGTGCCAGCAGCGTACTCCCTTTGAGTGGCGAGTTGCGGGGTGAGCAGTTCTTC. Protein sequence: CASSVLPLSGELRGEQFF.

This clonotype came up a few times. This chain uses TRBV7-8 with TRBJ2-1; D may be TRBD1 or TRBD2 (5 bases each). The CDR3 contains 15 residues. Trimming shortened V by 1 base and J by 5 bases, and 12 bases separated the two germline ends. Germline CDR1 and CDR2: SGHVS and FQNEAQ. CDR3 DNA: TGTGCCAGCAGCTTAGACCCGGGACGAAACAATGAGCAGTTCTTC. Translating gives CASSLDPGRNNEQFF.

This clonotype was found many times. The chain combines TRBV6-5 with TRBJ2-7; TRBD1 agrees at 9 bases. Losses at the gene ends were 2 bases for V and 5 bases for J; bases not matched to a gene: 10. Germline CDR1 reads MNHEY; CDR2 reads SVGAGI. The CDR3 runs to 16 residues. This CDR3 reads CASSYNSGTGMNEQYF. The CDR3 nucleotides read TGTGCCAGCAGTTACAACTCGGGGACAGGGATGAACGAGCAGTACTTC.

V is TRBV10-3 and J is TRBJ1-2, with D tentatively TRBD1 (6 bases). The CDR3 totals 13 residues. The germline V gene has CDR1 ENHRY and CDR2 SYGVKD. Trimming took 6 bases from V and 4 from J, leaving 12 bases between them. The CDR3 reads CAIRRTDSYGYTF. CDR3 nucleotide sequence: TGTGCCATCAGGAGGACAGACAGCTATGGCTACACCTTC.

The V gene is TRBV25-1, the J gene TRBJ2-5; TRBD2 is a possible D gene (6 bases). CDR3 length: 12 residues. From germline, CDR1 is MGHDK and CDR2 SYGVNS. Trimming cost V 6 bases and J 7 bases, with 12 bases left between them. The CDR3 DNA reads as TGTGCCAGCAGCGGGGGTTTTTGGACCCAGTACTTC. The encoded protein is CASSGGFWTQYF. Full variable domain (remainder filled in from reference TRBV25-1 and TRBJ2-5): EADIYQTPRYLVIGTGKKITLECSQTMGHDKMYWYQQDPGMELHLIHYSYGVNSTEKGDLSSESTVSRIRTEHFPLTLESARPSHTSQYLCASSGGFWTQYFGPGTRLLVL.

In DNA form, the CDR3 reads TGTGCCAGCAGCCTGGGACTAGCGAACGCGAACACCGGGGAGCTGTTTTTT. Translation gives CASSLGLANANTGELFF. The chain employs TRBV5-4 and TRBJ2-2; 10 nucleotides agree with TRBD2. Germline V gene data show CDR1 as SGHNT and CDR2 as YYREEE (reference sequence). J gave up 0 bases and V 4 bases, and 6 bases lay outside the gene matches. CDR3 length equals 17 residues.

The sample holds a few counts of this clonotype. The rearrangement uses TRBV6-6 and TRBJ2-5, with D possibly TRBD1 on 6 matching bases. The CDR3 runs 13 residues. Germline V CDR1 and CDR2: MNHNY, SVGAGI (reference sequence). Trimming removed 6 bases from V and 4 bases from J, with 12 bases in between. In nucleotides, the CDR3 is TGTGCCAGCAGGGAAACAGGGTTAGAGACCCAGTACTTC. It yields the protein CASRETGLETQYF.

This chain uses TRBV7-8 with TRBJ1-5; a possible D gene is TRBD1 (5 bases). Germline V gene data show CDR1 as SGHVS and CDR2 as FQNEAQ. The CDR3 has 16 residues. Trimming shortened V by 4 bases and J by 7 bases, and 20 bases separated the two germline ends. CDR3 DNA: TGTGCCAGCAGCTCCCTGGGCAGGGAGATCAACCAGCCCCAGCATTTT. As protein: CASSSLGREINQPQHF.

This sequence joins TRBV7-2 and TRBJ1-2, with D possibly being TRBD1 (5 bases). The CDR3 extends over 13 amino acids. V lost 3 bases and J lost 12, with 17 bases in between. In germline, CDR1 is SGHTA, CDR2 FQGNSA. CDR3: CASSLGRGEPDTF. CDR3 nucleotides: TGTGCCAGCAGCTTGGGACGCGGGGAGCCGGACACCTTC.

This clonotype was observed a few times. The gene calls are TRBV4-3 and TRBJ1-2; D gene ambiguous. CDR1 is LGHNA, CDR2 YSLEER, per germline. CDR3 length equals 14 residues. Trimming stripped 0 bases from V and 2 bases from J, with 7 bases between. The CDR3 sequence is CASSQEGRNYGYTF. CDR3 sequence (DNA): TGCGCCAGCAGCCAAGAAGGCAGAAACTATGGCTACACCTTC.

The genes are TRBV11-3 and TRBJ2-1; D unclear. This CDR3 is built from 14 residues. V lost 5 bases, J lost 4 bases, and 12 bases lay in between. Germline CDR1 is SGHNT and CDR2 is YENEEA. The CDR3 protein is CASSLSPEYNEQFF. The CDR3, as DNA: TGTGCCAGCAGCCTTTCCCCCGAGTACAATGAGCAGTTCTTC.

This clonotype appeared a few times. The genes are TRBV6-5 and TRBJ1-5; D is possibly TRBD1 (5 bases). The CDR3 loop spans 12 amino acids. V dropped 2 bases and J dropped 9 bases, with 8 bases sitting between them. Germline V gene lookup returns CDR1 MNHEY and CDR2 SVGAGI. The CDR3 bases are TGTGCCAGCAGTTACGGGGGTACGCCCCAGCATTTT. Its protein is CASSYGGTPQHF.

With regard to this clonotype: With a much larger clone just one base away, this may be a read error. This rearrangement joins TRBV6-2 or TRBV6-3 to TRBJ2-1; D is perhaps TRBD2 (7 bases). CDR1 MNHEY and CDR2 SVGEGT come from the germline V gene. V was shortened by 7 bases and J by 3 bases, with 10 bases between the two germline ends. The CDR3 has 13 amino acids. The CDR3 nucleotides are TGTGCCAGCAAAGGGGGGGGCTACAATGAGCAGTTCTTC. This codes for CASKGGGYNEQFF.

This clonotype was recorded many times. This chain joins TRBV7-2 and TRBJ2-4; 12 bases agree with TRBD2. The trim removed 4 bases at V and 1 base at J, leaving 8 bases unmatched. The CDR3 spans 18 residues. Looked up from germline, CDR1 is SGHTA and CDR2 is FQGNSA. DNA of the CDR3: TGTGCCAGCAGCTACGGACTAGCGGGAACACAGGCCAAAAACATTCAGTACTTC. Protein: CASSYGLAGTQAKNIQYF.

This clonotype was picked up a small number of times. This sequence joins TRBV7-2 and TRBJ2-5, with D possibly matching TRBD1 (5 bases). CDR3 length equals 14 residues. Germline V lookup: CDR1 SGHTA, CDR2 FQGNSA. Trimming pared 5 bases from V and 4 bases from J, leaving 14 bases between. CDR3 in DNA: TGTGCCAGCAGCGCAAGGGGATTGGGAGAGACCCAGTACTTC. Translation gives CASSARGLGETQYF.

Concerning this clonotype: A junction end diverges from the germline sequence, so it may reflect a read error. The CDR3 coding sequence is TGTGCCAGCAGCTTACAGGGGGCCTACAATGAGCAGTTCTTC. Its protein is CASSLQGAYNEQFF. This chain links TRBV5-1 with TRBJ2-1; 8 nucleotides align to TRBD1. This CDR3 has 14 amino acids. From germline, CDR1 is SGHRS and CDR2 YFSETQ.

The rearrangement links TRBV6-5 to TRBJ1-2; D perhaps matches TRBD1 (6 bases). Per the germline V gene, CDR1 is MNHEY and CDR2 is SVGAGI. Trimming stripped 5 bases from V and 8 bases from J, with 15 bases between. The CDR3 covers 13 residues. CDR3 DNA: TGTGCCAGCAGTACTGGACAGACGTGGGGCTACACCTTC. It specifies CASSTGQTWGYTF.

This clonotype was counted between two and nine times. The genes are TRBV5-8 and TRBJ1-5; D uncertain. There are 16 residues in the CDR3. Trimming removed 5 bases at V and 5 bases at J, with 20 bases between. Germline V gives CDR1 SGHTS, CDR2 YDEGEE. CDR3 DNA sequence: TGTGCCAGCAGTCTCCGTTGGGTGGGAAGGGATCAGCCCCAGCATTTT. Protein sequence: CASSLRWVGRDQPQHF. The whole variable domain, filled in from reference TRBV5-8 and TRBJ1-5, reads EAGVTQSPTHLIKTRGQQATLRCSPISGHTSVYWYQQALGLGLQFLLWYDEGEERNRGNFPPRFSGRQFPNYSSELNVNALELEDSALYLCASSLRWVGRDQPQHFGDGTRLSIL.

The V call is TRBV6-5, the J call TRBJ2-4, with D possibly TRBD2 on 5 matching bases. Per germline, CDR1 MNHEY and CDR2 SVGAGI. V shed 2 bases and J shed 6 bases, with 17 bases lying between them. The CDR3 loop spans 16 amino acids. CDR3 nucleotide sequence: TGTGCCAGCAGTTACATTCTTCGGTCAGGACTAAACATTCAGTACTTC. Residues: CASSYILRSGLNIQYF.